These T cell receptor beta chains were read from a single sample in a study of T cell responses to AZD1222 COVID-19 vaccine. Sequencing was performed with immunoSEQ multiplex PCR; in TCRdb, only in-frame clones are kept and a portion is missing. Here the sample spans over 100,000 clones, around 90% being singletons. The sequences come from peripheral blood, collected on day 0 of AZD1222 vaccination. The receptors shown here come from an adult in good health. CDR3s include the opening cysteine and the closing phenylalanine or tryptophan. A D gene is named only where the DNA matches it firmly. Rows give clone size only sometimes, using once, few, many, or a class for an expanded clone.

CDR3 DNA: TGTGCCAGCAGTGAACAGGGGAGGACTGAAGCTTTCTTT
CDR3 protein: CASSEQGRTEAFF
V gene: TRBV2
CDR3 length: 13
clone size: once
D gene: NA
J gene: TRBJ1-1

CDR3 DNA: TGTGCCAGCAGCTTGGTCCAGCCTAACTATGGCTACACCTTC
CDR3 protein: CASSLVQPNYGYTF
V gene: TRBV5-6
CDR3 length: 14
clone size: once
D gene: NA
J gene: TRBJ1-2

CDR3 DNA: TGTGCCAGCAGCTTAGATAAGGCCCCTCTTACCTTC
CDR3 protein: CASSLDKAPLTF
V gene: TRBV7-2
CDR3 length: 12
clone size: NA
D gene: NA
J gene: TRBJ1-2

CDR3 DNA: TGTGCCAGTAGTATTGGGTCTCTGGATCGGCAGTACTTC
CDR3 protein: CASSIGSLDRQYF
V gene: TRBV19
CDR3 length: 13
clone size: few
D gene: NA
J gene: TRBJ2-7

CDR3 DNA: TGTGCCAGCAGCTTAGAGGGACAGGGGAGGACTGAAGCTTTCTTT
CDR3 protein: CASSLEGQGRTEAFF
V gene: TRBV7-9
CDR3 length: 15
clone size: NA
D gene: TRBD1
J gene: TRBJ1-1

CDR3 DNA: TGTGCCAGCAGTCCAAGGACTAGCGGTGAGACCCAGTACTTC
CDR3 protein: CASSPRTSGETQYF
V gene: TRBV6-5
CDR3 length: 14
clone size: NA
D gene: TRBD2
J gene: TRBJ2-5

CDR3 DNA: TGTGCCAGCAGCAGCAGGACAGCCACCTACGAGCAGTACTTC
CDR3 protein: CASSSRTATYEQYF
V gene: TRBV7-8
CDR3 length: 14
clone size: once
D gene: NA
J gene: TRBJ2-7

CDR3 DNA: TGTGCCAGCAGCAACAGGGGCGGAAACACTGAAGCTTTCTTT
CDR3 protein: CASSNRGGNTEAFF
V gene: TRBV6-1
CDR3 length: 14
clone size: NA
D gene: TRBD1
J gene: TRBJ1-1

CDR3 DNA: TGCGCCAGCAGCGCGGGACAGAATCGGAGGAACATTTACACCTTC
CDR3 protein: CASSAGQNRRNIYTF
V gene: TRBV5-1
CDR3 length: 15
clone size: NA
D gene: TRBD1
J gene: TRBJ1-2

CDR3 DNA: TGTGCCAGCAGCAAAGTCGCTGAAGCTTTCTTT
CDR3 protein: CASSKVAEAFF
V gene: TRBV28
CDR3 length: 11
clone size: NA
D gene: NA
J gene: TRBJ1-1

CDR3 DNA: TGTGCTAGTGGTCCTTCGGACCCTGGATCACCCCTCCACTTT
CDR3 protein: CASGPSDPGSPLHF
V gene: TRBV12-5
CDR3 length: 14
clone size: NA
D gene: NA
J gene: TRBJ1-6

CDR3 DNA: TGTGCCATCAGTGAGTCGAGGGAAACTAACTATGGCTACACCTTC
CDR3 protein: CAISESRETNYGYTF
V gene: TRBV10-3
CDR3 length: 15
clone size: NA
D gene: NA
J gene: TRBJ1-2

CDR3 DNA: TGTGCCAGCAGTTACCCCCGCGCAACACAGCACAATCTCAATAAGGGGGACTATGGCTACACCTTC
CDR3 protein: CASSYPRATQHNLNKGDYGYTF
V gene: TRBV6-9
CDR3 length: 22
clone size: once
D gene: NA
J gene: TRBJ1-2

CDR3 DNA: TGTGCCAGCTCACCCCGGGACAGCGAAAATTCACCCCTCCACTTT
CDR3 protein: CASSPRDSENSPLHF
V gene: TRBV18
CDR3 length: 15
clone size: once
D gene: TRBD1
J gene: TRBJ1-6

CDR3 DNA: TGTGCCAGCAGCCTCGACAGCGGTTTTAATCAGCCCCAGCATTTT
CDR3 protein: CASSLDSGFNQPQHF
V gene: TRBV7-2
CDR3 length: 15
clone size: NA
D gene: NA
J gene: TRBJ1-5

CDR3 DNA: TGCGCCAGCAGCCCCCAGTCTCCGGGTGGATATGGCTACACCTTC
CDR3 protein: CASSPQSPGGYGYTF
V gene: TRBV5-1
CDR3 length: 15
clone size: NA
D gene: NA
J gene: TRBJ1-2

CDR3 DNA: TGTGCCAGCAGCTTTCAGAATCCAACTAATGAAAAACTGTTTTTT
CDR3 protein: CASSFQNPTNEKLFF
V gene: TRBV7-9
CDR3 length: 15
clone size: NA
D gene: NA
J gene: TRBJ1-4

CDR3 DNA: TGTGCCACCAGCATTGGGACAACTAATGAAAAACTGTTTTTT
CDR3 protein: CATSIGTTNEKLFF
V gene: TRBV15
CDR3 length: 14
clone size: NA
D gene: NA
J gene: TRBJ1-4

CDR3 DNA: TGTGCCAGCAGCATAAGTAGCAGACCGATGACGATGAACACTGAAGCTTTCTTT
CDR3 protein: CASSISSRPMTMNTEAFF
V gene: TRBV21-1
CDR3 length: 18
clone size: NA
D gene: NA
J gene: TRBJ1-1

CDR3 DNA: TGCAGCGTTCTAGGACGGGGAGGGTCCAATGAGCAGTTCTTC
CDR3 protein: CSVLGRGGSNEQFF
V gene: TRBV29-1
CDR3 length: 14
clone size: NA
D gene: TRBD2
J gene: TRBJ2-1

CDR3 DNA: TGCGCCAGCATGTCCTACGGGGCCAAGTATCAGCCCCAGCATTTT
CDR3 protein: CASMSYGAKYQPQHF
V gene: TRBV5-1
CDR3 length: 15
clone size: once
D gene: NA
J gene: TRBJ1-5

CDR3 DNA: TGTGCCAGTAGTGTCAGAGAGGGCGAGCAGTACTTC
CDR3 protein: CASSVREGEQYF
V gene: TRBV19
CDR3 length: 12
clone size: NA
D gene: NA
J gene: TRBJ2-7

CDR3 DNA: TGTGCCAGCAGTGAACAATGGGGTGGTGAGCAGTACTTC
CDR3 protein: CASSEQWGGEQYF
V gene: TRBV6-1
CDR3 length: 13
clone size: NA
D gene: NA
J gene: TRBJ2-7

CDR3 DNA: TGTGCCAGCAGCCCCTGGGGACGATGGGGGGGTCCCTACGAGCAGTACTTC
CDR3 protein: CASSPWGRWGGPYEQYF
V gene: TRBV9
CDR3 length: 17
clone size: NA
D gene: TRBD2
J gene: TRBJ2-7

CDR3 DNA: TGTGCCAGCAGGCTTCAGGAGGGTCATGGCTACACCTTC
CDR3 protein: CASRLQEGHGYTF
V gene: TRBV6-6
CDR3 length: 13
clone size: NA
D gene: NA
J gene: TRBJ1-2

CDR3 DNA: TGTGCCAGCAGCTTGAGAGGGAACGCTGGAAACACCATATATTTT
CDR3 protein: CASSLRGNAGNTIYF
V gene: TRBV5-6
CDR3 length: 15
clone size: NA
D gene: NA
J gene: TRBJ1-3

CDR3 DNA: TGTGCCAGCAGTGAAGGGCAGGCTAGCAATCAGCCCCAGCATTTT
CDR3 protein: CASSEGQASNQPQHF
V gene: TRBV6-1
CDR3 length: 15
clone size: NA
D gene: NA
J gene: TRBJ1-5

CDR3 DNA: TGCGCCAGCAGCAAAACTACTAGTGGGGCGAACGAGCAGTACTTC
CDR3 protein: CASSKTTSGANEQYF
V gene: TRBV5-1
CDR3 length: 15
clone size: NA
D gene: NA
J gene: TRBJ2-7

CDR3 DNA: TGTGCCAGCAACATACGGACAGGGGCAAATGGCTACACCTTC
CDR3 protein: CASNIRTGANGYTF
V gene: TRBV7-9
CDR3 length: 14
clone size: NA
D gene: TRBD1
J gene: TRBJ1-2

CDR3 DNA: TGCGCCAGCAGCTTAGGAGCAACTAATGAAAAACTGTTTTTT
CDR3 protein: CASSLGATNEKLFF
V gene: TRBV5-1
CDR3 length: 14
clone size: NA
D gene: NA
J gene: TRBJ1-4

CDR3 DNA: TGTGCCAGCAGTAGCCGGGACAGGGGGCGTACCGGGGAGCTGTTTTTT
CDR3 protein: CASSSRDRGRTGELFF
V gene: TRBV6-2/TRBV6-3
CDR3 length: 16
clone size: NA
D gene: TRBD1
J gene: TRBJ2-2

CDR3 DNA: TGTGCCACCAGTGGACAGGGGAGGACTAATGAAAAACTGTTTTTT
CDR3 protein: CATSGQGRTNEKLFF
V gene: TRBV15
CDR3 length: 15
clone size: NA
D gene: TRBD1
J gene: TRBJ1-4

CDR3 DNA: TGTGCCAGCAGCTTGAGCGTACCCTACAATGAGCAGTTCTTC
CDR3 protein: CASSLSVPYNEQFF
V gene: TRBV11-3
CDR3 length: 14
clone size: NA
D gene: NA
J gene: TRBJ2-1

CDR3 DNA: TGTGCCTGGCTCCTAGCGGGGGGGCCGGACATTCAGTACTTC
CDR3 protein: CAWLLAGGPDIQYF
V gene: TRBV30
CDR3 length: 14
clone size: NA
D gene: TRBD2
J gene: TRBJ2-4

CDR3 DNA: TGCAGTGCGAGGAGTGGCACTGAAGCTTTCTTT
CDR3 protein: CSARSGTEAFF
V gene: TRBV20-1
CDR3 length: 11
clone size: NA
D gene: NA
J gene: TRBJ1-1

CDR3 DNA: TGTGCCAGCAGCTTACGGGGCCAGGGCTCTGGGGCCAACGTCCTGACTTTC
CDR3 protein: CASSLRGQGSGANVLTF
V gene: TRBV7-3
CDR3 length: 17
clone size: NA
D gene: NA
J gene: TRBJ2-6

CDR3 DNA: TGTGCCAGCAGCTTCGACAGGGGAAGGTGGGACGAGCAGTACTTC
CDR3 protein: CASSFDRGRWDEQYF
V gene: TRBV7-9
CDR3 length: 15
clone size: NA
D gene: TRBD1
J gene: TRBJ2-7

CDR3 DNA: TGTGCCAGCAGCCCCTTTAACTATGGCTACACCTTC
CDR3 protein: CASSPFNYGYTF
V gene: TRBV6-5
CDR3 length: 12
clone size: NA
D gene: NA
J gene: TRBJ1-2

CDR3 DNA: TGTGCCAGCAGTTACCGCAGGGACAGAACGGAGTCCCAGCATTTT
CDR3 protein: CASSYRRDRTESQHF
V gene: TRBV6-5
CDR3 length: 15
clone size: NA
D gene: TRBD1
J gene: TRBJ1-5

CDR3 DNA: TGTGCCTGGAGTATAAACGGGAGAAACACCATATATTTT
CDR3 protein: CAWSINGRNTIYF
V gene: TRBV30
CDR3 length: 13
clone size: few
D gene: NA
J gene: TRBJ1-3

CDR3 DNA: TGTGCCAGCAGCCAACAAAACTCCAAAGGGGGCTCCAGGGGCTACACCTTC
CDR3 protein: CASSQQNSKGGSRGYTF
V gene: TRBV3-1/TRBV3-2
CDR3 length: 17
clone size: few
D gene: TRBD1
J gene: TRBJ1-2

CDR3 DNA: TGCAGCGTTGAAGGGACTGACAGCTCCTACGAGCAGTACTTC
CDR3 protein: CSVEGTDSSYEQYF
V gene: TRBV29-1
CDR3 length: 14
clone size: NA
D gene: NA
J gene: TRBJ2-7